The clone carrying this T cell receptor beta chain was found a few times. The data belong to a study of response to subunit inactivated influenza vaccine. The CDR3 loop spans 14 amino acids. V lost 0 bases and J 8 bases, leaving 8 bases between the germline ends. CDR1 and CDR2 (germline): LGHNA, YNFKEQ. TCRdb re-called the RT-PCR reads through MiXCR, storing one row per CDR3 protein. The sample lists roughly 500,000 distinct CDR3 sequences, 15% to 20% occurring once. The sample in question was CD4+ T cells sorted from PBMCs, obtained less than 25 months after vaccination. This clonotype was sampled from a man in his fifties or sixties who received an inactivated influenza vaccine. This chain joins TRBV4-2 and TRBJ1-6; the D is unclear. The CDR3: CASSQDRIDSPLHF. CDR3 coding DNA: TGTGCCAGCAGCCAAGATAGAATCGATTCACCCCTCCACTTT.